These 21 T cell receptor beta chains came from one sample sequenced in a study of T cell responses to AZD1222 COVID-19 vaccine. Assay: immunoSEQ multiplex PCR; the TCRdb copy retains only in-frame clones and omits some. The sample carries about 100,000 clones, around 87% recorded once. Sample: peripheral blood, taken on day 0 of AZD1222 vaccination. These receptor sequences come from an adult in good health.

The chain uses TRBV7-2 and TRBJ1-6; D not resolved. There are 14 residues in the CDR3. Trimming shortened V by 2 bases and J by 2 bases, and 4 bases separated the two germline ends. Per germline, CDR1 SGHTA and CDR2 FQGNSA. The CDR3 DNA reads TGTGCCAGCAGCTTAAGAGCCTATAATTCACCCCTCCACTTT. Translated, it gives CASSLRAYNSPLHF.

The genes are TRBV10-1 and TRBJ1-3, with 8 bases identical to TRBD1. Germline values: CDR1 WNHNN, CDR2 SYGVQD (reference sequence). J lost 0 bases, V lost 7 bases, and 20 bases had no gene match. The CDR3 totals 20 residues. DNA of the CDR3: TGCGCCAGCATGGAGAGGACAGGGCCCTCTGAAAAGACCTCTGGAAACACCATATATTTT. Translated: CASMERTGPSEKTSGNTIYF.

The sample holds one count of this clone. The V gene is TRBV27, the J gene TRBJ2-4; D possibly uses TRBD1 or TRBD2 (5 bases each). The germline CDR1 and CDR2 sequences are MNHEY and SMNVEV (reference sequence). Trimming cost V 10 bases and J 2 bases, with 9 bases left between them. This CDR3 region has 12 residues. This CDR3 reads CATGRSKNIQYF. The DNA of the CDR3 is TGTGCCACGGGACGATCCAAAAACATTCAGTACTTC.

This clone was observed a handful of times. The V call is TRBV28, the J call TRBJ1-6; D may be TRBD1 (5 bases). CDR1 and CDR2 (germline): MDHEN, SYDVKM. The CDR3 runs 16 residues. The V end was cut by 6 bases, the J end by 4 bases, with 16 bases between. CDR3 in DNA: TGTGCCAGCAGGGGGCTGGGGCAGACTTATAATTCACCCCTCCACTTT. Protein sequence: CASRGLGQTYNSPLHF. The variable domain in full, completed from reference TRBV28 and TRBJ1-6, reads DVKVTQSSRYLVKRTGEKVFLECVQDMDHENMFWYRQDPGLGLRLIYFSYDVKMKEKGDIPEGYSVSREKKERFSLILESASTNQTSMYLCASRGLGQTYNSPLHFGNGTRLTVT.

This clone occurred once. This sequence joins TRBV11-3 and TRBJ2-2; D uncertain. The CDR3 contains 14 residues. Trimming took off 1 base at V and 3 bases at J, with 6 bases between the two ends. CDR1 SGHNT and CDR2 YENEEA come from the germline V gene. CDR3 in amino acids: CASSLGMYTGELFF. CDR3 bases: TGTGCCAGCAGCTTAGGAATGTACACCGGGGAGCTGTTTTTT. The full variable domain, completed using reference TRBV11-3 and TRBJ2-2, is EAGVVQSPRYKIIEKKQPVAFWCNPISGHNTLYWYLQNLGQGPELLIRYENEEAVDDSQLPKDRFSAERLKGVDSTLKIQPAELGDSAVYLCASSLGMYTGELFFGEGSRLTVL.

The rearrangement uses TRBV10-3 and TRBJ2-7, with 11 bases that match TRBD1. The CDR3 is made up of 13 amino acids. The trim removed 11 bases at V and 5 bases at J, leaving 8 bases unmatched. The germline V gene encodes CDR1 ENHRY and CDR2 SYGVKD. CDR3 sequence (DNA): TGTGCCTTAGGACAGGGGGCCATCGACGAGCAGTACTTC. Encoded protein: CALGQGAIDEQYF.

The gene calls are TRBV7-2 and TRBJ2-4, with 8 bases aligning to TRBD2. V shed 2 bases, J shed 16 bases, and the junction held 13 bases outside the gene matches. Germline V gives CDR1 SGHTA, CDR2 FQGNSA. The CDR3 covers 14 residues. CDR3 loop: CASSLNYGGASYYF. The DNA of the CDR3 is TGTGCCAGCAGCTTAAATTACGGGGGGGCCTCTTACTACTTC.

The genes are TRBV19 and TRBJ2-7, with 7 bases lining up with TRBD1. The CDR3 contains 13 residues. Trimming at V came to 5 bases and at J to 6 bases, leaving 7 bases not matched to a gene. Germline V lookup: CDR1 LNHDA, CDR2 SQIVND (reference sequence). The CDR3 DNA reads TGTGCCAGTAGTGTGGGACAGCCCGTCGAGCAGTACTTC. This sequence encodes CASSVGQPVEQYF.

V and J are TRBV11-1 and TRBJ1-4, with D hard to call. CDR1 is SGHAT and CDR2 is FQDESV in the germline V gene (reference sequence). The CDR3 extends over 14 amino acids. Trimming removed 3 bases from V and 7 bases from J, with 12 bases in between. The CDR3 reads CASSLGAFGEKLFF. CDR3 nucleotide sequence: TGTGCCAGCAGCTTGGGAGCTTTCGGTGAAAAACTGTTTTTT.

The DNA for the CDR3 is TGTGCCACCCACAGGGGAATGGACACTGAAGCTTTCTTT. Its translation: CATHRGMDTEAFF. The rearrangement joins TRBV6-5 to TRBJ1-1; TRBD1 matches at 7 bases. Germline loops: CDR1 MNHEY, CDR2 SVGAGI. V lost 10 bases to trimming and J lost 3 bases; unmatched junction nucleotides: 8. This CDR3 comprises 13 residues.

The chain links TRBV19 to TRBJ2-1; D unclear. The CDR3 is 14 residues long. V gave up 7 bases and J gave up 4 bases, with 14 bases separating them. Germline CDR1 LNHDA, CDR2 SQIVND (reference sequence). CDR3 sequence (DNA): TGTGCCAGTACCCCCCGGGCAGCATACAATGAGCAGTTCTTC. This encodes CASTPRAAYNEQFF.

The rearrangement joins TRBV28 to TRBJ1-2; a possible D gene is TRBD1 (5 bases). Germline V gene lookup returns CDR1 MDHEN and CDR2 SYDVKM. Trimming left V 7 bases short and J 4 bases short, with 22 bases between. The CDR3 consists of 16 residues. Here the CDR3 DNA reads TGTGCCAGCACCCCTCTAGACACCCTTGGGACCTATGGCTACACCTTC. This codes for CASTPLDTLGTYGYTF.

V usage is TRBV14 and J usage is TRBJ1-1; 8 bases map to TRBD1. CDR3 length equals 16 residues. V was clipped by 3 bases and J by 4 bases; unmatched bases: 10. Germline CDR1 reads SGHDN; CDR2 reads FVKESK. Here the CDR3 reads CASSHRQGNPRTEAFF. The CDR3 DNA follows: TGTGCCAGCAGCCACCGACAGGGGAACCCCCGCACTGAAGCTTTCTTT. Using reference TRBV14 and TRBJ1-1 for the parts outside the CDR3, the full variable domain is EAGVTQFPSHSVIEKGQTVTLRCDPISGHDNLYWYRRVMGKEIKFLLHFVKESKQDESGMPNNRFLAERTGGTYSTLKVQPAELEDSGVYFCASSHRQGNPRTEAFFGQGTRLTVV.

The rearrangement uses TRBV5-1 and TRBJ2-5; weak D call: TRBD2 (6 bases). Germline V gives CDR1 SGHRS, CDR2 YFSETQ. This CDR3 region has 14 residues. V shed 0 bases and J shed 3 bases, with 9 bases lying between them. The CDR3 DNA reads as TGCGCCAGCAGCTTGGGGACTACAAAAGAGACCCAGTACTTC. This sequence encodes CASSLGTTKETQYF. Supplemented by reference TRBV5-1 and TRBJ2-5, the full variable domain reads KAGVTQTPRYLIKTRGQQVTLSCSPISGHRSVSWYQQTPGQGLQFLFEYFSETQRNKGNFPGRFSGRQFSNSRSEMNVSTLELGDSALYLCASSLGTTKETQYFGPGTRLLVL.

This rearrangement joins TRBV20-1 to TRBJ2-5; 9 bases agree with TRBD2. The V segment lost 3 bases and the J segment 3 bases; nucleotides outside the gene matches: 5. Per germline, CDR1 DFQATT and CDR2 SNEGSKA (reference sequence). The CDR3 runs to 14 residues. CDR3 nucleotide sequence: TGCAGTGCTAGTTGGACTAGCGAGGAAGAGACCCAGTACTTC. Translation: CSASWTSEEETQYF.

This chain links TRBV6-4 with TRBJ1-6; TRBD1 might be the D (6 bases). The V gene lost 6 bases and the J gene lost 6 bases, with 15 bases spanning the gap. In germline, CDR1 is MRHNA, CDR2 SNTAGT. This CDR3 spans 15 amino acids. This CDR3 reads CASSLEQGGNSPLHF. The CDR3 DNA reads TGTGCCAGCAGCCTCGAACAGGGAGGTAATTCACCCCTCCACTTT.

The chain links TRBV6-5 to TRBJ2-1; 7 bases line up with TRBD1. This CDR3 is built from 13 residues. V shed 9 bases, J shed 5 bases, and the junction held 7 bases outside the gene matches. Germline lookup yields CDR1 MNHEY and CDR2 SVGAGI. CDR3 in amino acids: CASWGTVDNEQFF. CDR3 coding DNA: TGTGCCAGTTGGGGGACAGTCGACAATGAGCAGTTCTTC.

J is TRBJ2-3 and V is TRBV19; 7 bases are a match to TRBD1. CDR1 and CDR2 (germline): LNHDA, SQIVND (reference sequence). V lost 5 bases to trimming and J lost 6 bases; unmatched junction nucleotides: 8. CDR3 length: 14 residues. The CDR3 DNA follows: TGTGCCAGTAGTTTACAGGGGTCGGCGGATACGCAGTATTTT. Protein: CASSLQGSADTQYF.

The V and J genes are TRBV28 and TRBJ2-7, with 10 nucleotides matching TRBD1. V trimming: 8 bases; J trimming: 9 bases; junction bases outside the gene matches: 10. The CDR3 loop spans 13 amino acids. The V gene's germline CDR1 is MDHEN and CDR2 SYDVKM. CDR3 bases: TGTGCCAGCGTGACAGGGGGCCTCGGAGGGCAGTACTTC. Translation: CASVTGGLGGQYF.

This rearrangement joins TRBV19 to TRBJ1-2; 7 nucleotides line up with TRBD1. Germline CDR1 and CDR2: LNHDA and SQIVND (reference sequence). V lost 5 bases and J lost 1; bases outside the gene matches: 10. The CDR3 is 16 amino acids. This CDR3 is CASSRSGQAVNYGYTF. CDR3 in DNA: TGTGCCAGTAGTCGATCAGGACAGGCGGTTAACTATGGCTACACCTTC.

This chain uses TRBV7-2 with TRBJ2-2; D unclear. The length of the CDR3 is 15 residues. V was shortened by 5 bases and J by 2 bases, with 12 bases between the two germline ends. Germline V CDR1 and CDR2: SGHTA, FQGNSA. CDR3 coding DNA: TGTGCCAGCAGCCCCCAGATAGTAAACACCGGGGAGCTGTTTTTT. As protein: CASSPQIVNTGELFF.